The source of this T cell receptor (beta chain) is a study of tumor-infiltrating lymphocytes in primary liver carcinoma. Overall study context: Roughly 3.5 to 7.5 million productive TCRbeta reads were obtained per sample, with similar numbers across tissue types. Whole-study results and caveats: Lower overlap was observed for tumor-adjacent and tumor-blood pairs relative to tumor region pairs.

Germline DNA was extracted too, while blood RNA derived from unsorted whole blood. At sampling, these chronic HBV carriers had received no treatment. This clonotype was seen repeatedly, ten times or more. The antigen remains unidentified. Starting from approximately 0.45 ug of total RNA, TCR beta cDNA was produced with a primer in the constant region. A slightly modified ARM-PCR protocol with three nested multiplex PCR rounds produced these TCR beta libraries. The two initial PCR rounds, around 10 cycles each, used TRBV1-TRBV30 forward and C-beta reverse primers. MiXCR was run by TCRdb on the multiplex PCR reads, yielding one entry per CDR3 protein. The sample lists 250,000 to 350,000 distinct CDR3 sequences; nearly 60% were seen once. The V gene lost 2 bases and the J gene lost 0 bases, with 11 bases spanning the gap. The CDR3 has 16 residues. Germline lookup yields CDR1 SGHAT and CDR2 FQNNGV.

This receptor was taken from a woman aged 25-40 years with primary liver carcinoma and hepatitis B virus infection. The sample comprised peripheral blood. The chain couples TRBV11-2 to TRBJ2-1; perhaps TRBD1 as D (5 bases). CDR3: CASSLQGRSSYNEQFF. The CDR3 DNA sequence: TGTGCCAGCAGCTTACAGGGAAGGAGCTCCTACAATGAGCAGTTCTTC.